This T cell receptor (beta chain) was captured in a study of early T cells in non-severe SARS-CoV-2 infection. About the research overall: Unsorted whole-blood RNA was sequenced in bulk, leaving chains unpaired. Study-level results: Matching results from VDJdb favored anti-spike CD8 responses, leaving private and CD4 specificities undetected.

Unique molecular identifiers were attached to individual cDNA molecules. MiXCR, run by TCRdb on the 5' RACE reads, gives a single entry per CDR3 protein. The table records 65,000 to 95,000 distinct CDR3 sequences, roughly 16% of them present only once. Comments on this clonotype: No antigen is known for it.

This clonotype originated in an adult who was a healthcare worker with PCR-confirmed SARS-CoV-2 infection or an uninfected control (not recorded which). Sequencing was done on a sample of whole blood.

In nucleotides, the CDR3 is TGTGCCAGCGGGGGTGGGATCGAGCAGTTCTTC. Amino acid sequence: CASGGGIEQFF. The chain carries TRBV6-6 and TRBJ2-1, with D possibly being TRBD1 or TRBD2 (5 bases each). The V end was cut by 8 bases, the J end by 10 bases, with 12 bases between. This CDR3 region has 11 residues. Germline V CDR1 and CDR2: MNHNY, SVGAGI (reference sequence).